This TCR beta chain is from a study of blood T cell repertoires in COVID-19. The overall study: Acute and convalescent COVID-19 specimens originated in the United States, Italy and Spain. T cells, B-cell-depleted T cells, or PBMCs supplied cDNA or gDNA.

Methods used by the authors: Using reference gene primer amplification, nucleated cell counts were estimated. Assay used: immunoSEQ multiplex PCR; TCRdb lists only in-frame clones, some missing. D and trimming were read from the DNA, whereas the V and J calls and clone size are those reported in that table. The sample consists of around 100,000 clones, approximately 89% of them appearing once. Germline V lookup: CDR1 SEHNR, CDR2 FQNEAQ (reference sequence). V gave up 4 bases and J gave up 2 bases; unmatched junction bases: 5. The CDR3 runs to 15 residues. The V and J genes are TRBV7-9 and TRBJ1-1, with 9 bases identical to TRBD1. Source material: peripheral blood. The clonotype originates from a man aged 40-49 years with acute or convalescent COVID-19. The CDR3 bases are TGTGCCAGCAGCTACCCGGGACAGGGAAACACTGAAGCTTTCTTT. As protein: CASSYPGQGNTEAFF.